What follows describes a single T cell receptor (beta chain). A much larger clone lies a single base off, so this may be a read error. The record originates from a study of T cells in Graves' hyperthyroidism and ophthalmopathy. RNA transcripts gave rise to amplified TCR beta CDR3 regions. HTBI primers were the set used in a first-round RT-PCR of the TCR CDR3. TCRdb called the multiplex PCR reads again in MiXCR, with one record for every CDR3 protein. This table has approximately 620,000 distinct CDR3 sequences, approximately 13% appearing once. The CDR3 loop spans 12 amino acids. V was shortened by 0 bases and J by 8 bases, with 10 bases between the two germline ends. CDR1 is GTSNPN and CDR2 is SVGIG in the germline V gene (reference sequence).

The gene calls are TRBV30 and TRBJ1-2; D ambiguous. The specimen was blood. This sequence was found in a woman aged 30 to 39 with Graves' hyperthyroidism that later progressed to Graves' ophthalmopathy. The CDR3 loop is CAWSVRVGGYTF. The DNA of the CDR3 is TGTGCCTGGAGTGTACGGGTTGGGGGCTACACCTTC.